The T cell receptor (beta chain) under discussion was sequenced for a study of T cells in Graves' hyperthyroidism and ophthalmopathy. Study-wide results and limits: Most expanded thyroid clonotypes above 0.001 recurred in blood.

Diagnosis of hyperthyroidism was new in patients aged 18 to 65, and its duration was under 2 months. Researchers barred patients who had uncontrolled infection, other autoimmune disease, pregnancy or lactation. In germline, CDR1 is LNHNV, CDR2 YYDKDF (reference sequence). CDR3 length: 14 residues. Trimming left V 8 bases short and J 0 bases short, with 11 bases between. TCR beta CDR3 region amplification was performed from RNA transcripts. During a first-round RT-PCR of the TCR CDR3, the HTBI primer set was used. One entry per CDR3 protein, called by TCRdb with MiXCR from the multiplex PCR reads. This sample carries about 49,000 distinct CDR3 sequences, approximately 53% of them seen once, and the ten largest clones take roughly 30%. This clonotype has more than one count but fewer than ten. Its antigen is as yet unknown.

This sequence joins TRBV15 and TRBJ1-5, with a tentative D call TRBD1 (5 bases). This TCR was recovered from a young man with Graves' hyperthyroidism. Sequencing input: peripheral blood or thyroid tissue (not recorded which). CDR3: CATAGWNSNQPQHF. CDR3 DNA sequence: TGTGCCACCGCAGGGTGGAATAGCAATCAGCCCCAGCATTTT.